These 21 T cell receptor beta chains were all obtained from the same sample, sequenced in a study of shared clonotypes between healthy human individuals. Assay: immunoSEQ multiplex PCR; the TCRdb copy retains only in-frame clones and omits some. The sample consists of roughly 660,000 clones, around 90% of them appearing once. The sequencing sample was made of memory CD8+ T cells from PBMCs. Indicated subset: CD45RO+ cells pooled with CCR7-negative TemRA cells. These receptors all come from a man younger than 30 in good health. Some clones in this sample may be carry-over from other donors' samples.

V gene TRBV15 combines with J gene TRBJ2-7, with 8 positions matching TRBD2. Unmatched junction bases numbered 3, after V lost 2 bases and J lost 6 bases. This CDR3 region has 13 residues. Per germline, CDR1 LNHNV and CDR2 YYDKDF (reference sequence). CDR3 DNA sequence: TGTGCCACCAGCAGAAGCGGGAGAAGCGAGCAGTACTTC. Encoded protein: CATSRSGRSEQYF.

On this clone itself: The sample carries other DNA sequences with the same CDR3. CDR3 region: CASSGTANYGYTF. DNA for the CDR3: TGTGCCAGTAGTGGGACCGCGAACTATGGCTACACCTTC. The rearrangement uses TRBV19 and TRBJ1-2, with D tentatively TRBD1 (5 bases). This CDR3 region has 13 residues. CDR1 and CDR2 from the germline V gene are LNHDA and SQIVND (reference sequence). Trimming cost V 5 bases and J 2 bases, with 9 bases left between them.

The chain employs TRBV28 and TRBJ2-7, with D maybe TRBD1 (5 bases). V shed 3 bases and J shed 7 bases, with 13 bases lying between them. The CDR3 extends over 13 amino acids. Per the germline V gene, CDR1 is MDHEN and CDR2 is SYDVKM. The CDR3 coding sequence is TGTGCCAGCAGTTTCCAGGGAAGGAGTGAGCAGTACTTC. Encoded protein: CASSFQGRSEQYF.

The gene calls are TRBV6-5 and TRBJ2-5; 8 positions match TRBD1. Trimming removed 10 bases from V and 4 bases from J; junction bases left unmatched: 14. Germline V gene lookup returns CDR1 MNHEY and CDR2 SVGAGI. The length of the CDR3 is 15 residues. The CDR3 spells CATSYSGGAGETQYF. The CDR3, as DNA: TGTGCCACCTCGTATTCAGGGGGCGCGGGAGAGACCCAGTACTTC.

This clone was seen more than once but under ten times. V and J are TRBV5-4 and TRBJ2-2; D ambiguous. This CDR3 is 13 amino acids long. V lost 4 bases and J lost 5, with 9 bases in between. Germline CDR1 and CDR2: SGHNT and YYREEE (reference sequence). The CDR3 reads CASSPRITGELFF. CDR3 DNA: TGTGCCAGCAGCCCCCGGATTACCGGGGAGCTGTTTTTT.

The DNA for the CDR3 is TGTGCCCCACAGGGGAACAGCTCCTACAATGAGCAGTTCTTC. It yields the protein CAPQGNSSYNEQFF. The J gene is TRBJ2-1, the V gene TRBV10-3, with 7 positions matching TRBD1. Trimming at V came to 11 bases and at J to 0 bases, leaving 7 bases not matched to a gene. This CDR3 is 14 amino acids long. CDR1 and CDR2 (germline): ENHRY, SYGVKD.

This rearrangement joins TRBV19 to TRBJ1-1, with TRBD1 matching 8 bases. The CDR3 totals 19 residues. Germline trimming cut 2 bases from V and 1 base from J; bases unmatched to any gene: 15. Germline lookup yields CDR1 LNHDA and CDR2 SQIVND (reference sequence). The CDR3 sequence is CASSIFTRGRDRPNTEAFF. CDR3 DNA sequence: TGTGCCAGTAGTATATTTACGAGGGGTCGGGACAGGCCGAACACTGAAGCTTTCTTT.

The V and J genes are TRBV5-3 and TRBJ1-2; 8 bases fit TRBD1. TRBV5-3 carries the ORF label, with uncertain function. This CDR3 spans 16 amino acids. Germline trimming cut 0 bases from V and 5 bases from J; bases unmatched to any gene: 9. The CDR3 loop reads CARSLESGRGLYGYTF. The CDR3, as DNA: TGTGCCAGAAGCTTGGAATCGGGCAGGGGGCTTTATGGCTACACCTTC.

J is TRBJ1-5 and V is TRBV5-5; D gene ambiguous. Germline CDR1 is SGHKS and CDR2 is YYEKEE (reference sequence). V was trimmed by 0 bases and J by 7 bases, leaving 17 bases between them. CDR3 length equals 16 residues. CDR3 protein: CASSLGKGRGHQPQHF. The CDR3 DNA sequence: TGTGCCAGCAGCTTGGGGAAAGGGCGAGGGCACCAGCCCCAGCATTTT.

V is TRBV4-3 and J is TRBJ2-7, with 13 bases lining up with TRBD2. The germline V gene encodes CDR1 LGHNA and CDR2 YSLEER. The CDR3 loop spans 15 amino acids. V trimming: 5 bases; J trimming: 2 bases; junction bases outside the gene matches: 3. In DNA form, the CDR3 reads TGCGCCAGCAGCTCCGGGACTAGCGGGACCTACGAGCAGTACTTC. Residues: CASSSGTSGTYEQYF.

This sequence joins TRBV10-3 and TRBJ2-7; D gene unclear. V dropped 3 bases and J dropped 2 bases, with 14 bases sitting between them. Germline CDR1 reads ENHRY; CDR2 reads SYGVKD. The CDR3 consists of 15 residues. Here the CDR3 reads CAISDLAGVTYEQYF. The CDR3 DNA reads TGTGCCATCAGTGATTTGGCAGGTGTCACCTACGAGCAGTACTTC.

V is TRBV7-8 and J is TRBJ2-2, with 12 nucleotides matching TRBD2. The CDR3 is 16 residues long. From germline, CDR1 is SGHVS and CDR2 FQNEAQ. V lost 4 bases, J lost 4 bases, and 4 bases stayed unmatched. The DNA for the CDR3 is TGTGCCAGCAGCTGGACTAGCGGGATTGGCACCGGGGAGCTGTTTTTT. This encodes CASSWTSGIGTGELFF. Full variable domain (remainder filled in from reference TRBV7-8 and TRBJ2-2): GAGVSQSPRYKVAKRGQDVALRCDPISGHVSLFWYQQALGQGPEFLTYFQNEAQLDKSGLPSDRFFAERPEGSVSTLKIQRTQQEDSAVYLCASSWTSGIGTGELFFGEGSRLTVL.

This chain connects TRBV6-5 to TRBJ2-3; no reliable D call. This CDR3 contains 13 residues. From germline, CDR1 is MNHEY and CDR2 SVGAGI. With 5 bases removed from V and 0 bases from J, the gap between germline ends came to 6 bases. The CDR3 bases are TGTGCCAGCAGTGAAGTTAGCACAGATACGCAGTATTTT. It yields the protein CASSEVSTDTQYF.

V and J are TRBV4-1 and TRBJ2-1; TRBD2 matches 10 bases. There are 17 residues in the CDR3. CDR1 and CDR2 (germline): MGHRA, YSYEKL. V shed 4 bases and J 0 bases; nucleotides not matched to a gene: 6. The CDR3 loop is CASSPFWTSGSYNEQFF. The DNA for the CDR3 is TGCGCCAGCAGCCCATTTTGGACTAGCGGCTCCTACAATGAGCAGTTCTTC.

The V call is TRBV5-6, the J call TRBJ2-1, with 8 bases matching TRBD1. The CDR3 is made up of 12 amino acids. V was pared by 4 bases and J by 9 bases, with 3 bases of the junction left unmatched. The germline gives CDR1 SGHDT, CDR2 YYEEEE. CDR3 bases: TGTGCCAGCAGCAAAGGGACAGGTGAGCAGTTCTTC. Translation: CASSKGTGEQFF.

The chain combines TRBV20-1 with TRBJ2-1; the D is unclear. This CDR3 comprises 10 residues. Per germline, CDR1 DFQATT and CDR2 SNEGSKA (reference sequence). V was trimmed by 0 bases and J by 10 bases, leaving 4 bases between them. As DNA, the CDR3 is TGCAGTGCTAGAGATCTCGAGCAGTTCTTC. It codes for CSARDLEQFF.

V gene TRBV6-1 combines with J gene TRBJ2-1; 13 bases align to TRBD2. The CDR3 totals 15 residues. The germline CDR1 and CDR2 sequences are MNHNS and SASEGT. The V and J ends lost 6 bases and 5 bases, in that order; junction bases with no gene match: 4. CDR3 protein: CASRGLAGDDNEQFF. In DNA, the CDR3 is TGTGCCAGCAGAGGACTAGCGGGAGATGACAATGAGCAGTTCTTC.

This chain joins TRBV7-8 and TRBJ2-7, with a tentative D call TRBD2 (6 bases). Germline CDR1 reads SGHVS; CDR2 reads FQNEAQ. The CDR3 spans 17 residues. V shed 3 bases and J shed 2 bases, with 20 bases lying between them. CDR3 coding DNA: TGTGCCAGCAGCTTGACGACCAAGCTGGAGGGTACCTACGAGCAGTACTTC. Its protein is CASSLTTKLEGTYEQYF.

The genes are TRBV4-3 and TRBJ2-3, with D tentatively TRBD1 or TRBD2 (5 bases each). The CDR3 runs to 16 residues. Germline V gives CDR1 LGHNA, CDR2 YSLEER. Trimming took 0 bases from V and 1 from J, leaving 11 bases between them. The CDR3 DNA reads TGCGCCAGCAGCCAAGATCAAACGGGACGCACAGATACGCAGTATTTT. As protein: CASSQDQTGRTDTQYF.

This chain connects TRBV7-9 to TRBJ1-1; perhaps TRBD1 as D (6 bases). Germline V CDR1 and CDR2: SEHNR, FQNEAQ (reference sequence). Trimming took off 7 bases at V and 1 base at J, with 10 bases between the two ends. The CDR3 is made up of 13 amino acids. In DNA form, the CDR3 reads TGTGCCAGCAAGCAGGACAGGAACACTGAAGCTTTCTTT. Translation: CASKQDRNTEAFF. Drawing the rest from reference TRBV7-9 and TRBJ1-1, the complete variable domain is DTGVSQNPRHKITKRGQNVTFRCDPISEHNRLYWYRQTLGQGPEFLTYFQNEAQLEKSRLLSDRFSAERPKGSFSTLEIQRTEQGDSAMYLCASKQDRNTEAFFGQGTRLTVV.

The chain combines TRBV9 with TRBJ1-1; D uncertain. Germline values: CDR1 SGDLS, CDR2 YYNGEE. Trimming cost V 0 bases and J 2 bases, with 11 bases left between them. This CDR3 has 15 amino acids. The CDR3 here is CASSVVPRLNTEAFF. The DNA for the CDR3 is TGTGCCAGCAGCGTAGTACCCAGATTAAACACTGAAGCTTTCTTT.